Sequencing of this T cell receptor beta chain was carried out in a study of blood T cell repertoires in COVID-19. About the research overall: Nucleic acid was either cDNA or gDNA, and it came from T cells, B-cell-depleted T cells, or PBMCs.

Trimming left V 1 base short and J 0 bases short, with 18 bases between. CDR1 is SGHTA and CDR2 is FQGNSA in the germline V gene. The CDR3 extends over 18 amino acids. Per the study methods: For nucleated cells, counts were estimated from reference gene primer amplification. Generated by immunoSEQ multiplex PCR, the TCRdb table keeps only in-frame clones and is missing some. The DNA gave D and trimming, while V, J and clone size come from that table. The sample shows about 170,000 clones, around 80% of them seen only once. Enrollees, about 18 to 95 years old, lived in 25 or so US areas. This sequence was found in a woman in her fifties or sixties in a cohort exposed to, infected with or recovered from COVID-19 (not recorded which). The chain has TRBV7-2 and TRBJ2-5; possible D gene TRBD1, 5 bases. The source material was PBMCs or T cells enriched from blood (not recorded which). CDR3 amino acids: CASSLENGAVLYQETQYF. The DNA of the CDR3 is TGTGCCAGCAGCTTAGAGAATGGGGCAGTCCTCTACCAAGAGACCCAGTACTTC. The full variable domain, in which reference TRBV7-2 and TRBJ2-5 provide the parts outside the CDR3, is GAGVSQSPSNKVTEKGKDVELRCDPISGHTALYWYRQSLGQGLEFLIYFQGNSAPDKSGLPSDRFSAERTGGSVSTLTIQRTQQEDSAVYLCASSLENGAVLYQETQYFGPGTRLLVL.